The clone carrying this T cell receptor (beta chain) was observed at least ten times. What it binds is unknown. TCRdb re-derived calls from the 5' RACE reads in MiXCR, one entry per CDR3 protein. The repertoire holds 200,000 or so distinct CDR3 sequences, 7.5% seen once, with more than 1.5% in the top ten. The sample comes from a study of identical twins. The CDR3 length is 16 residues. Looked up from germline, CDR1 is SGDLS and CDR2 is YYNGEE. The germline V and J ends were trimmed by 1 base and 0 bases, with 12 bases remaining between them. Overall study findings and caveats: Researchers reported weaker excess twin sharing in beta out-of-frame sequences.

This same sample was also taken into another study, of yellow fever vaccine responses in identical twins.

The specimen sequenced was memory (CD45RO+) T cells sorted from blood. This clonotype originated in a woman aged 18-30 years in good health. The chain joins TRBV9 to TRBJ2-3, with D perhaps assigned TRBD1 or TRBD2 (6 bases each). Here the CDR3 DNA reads TGTGCCAGCAGCGTATGGGGGGCCTCTAGCACAGATACGCAGTATTTT. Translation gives CASSVWGASSTDTQYF.